The clone carrying this T cell receptor (beta chain) has more than one count but fewer than ten. The data were taken from a study of blood T cells in healthy people across ages. With a J-beta primer mix and a sample-barcoded 5' primer, a second PCR ran roughly 6 to 12 cycles. TCRdb reprocessed the 5' RACE reads via MiXCR and lists one record per CDR3 protein. The data contain about a million distinct CDR3 sequences, roughly 51% of them singletons. This CDR3 region has 16 residues. Trimming cost V 4 bases and J 1 base, with 16 bases left between them. The V gene's germline CDR1 is SGHAT and CDR2 FQNNGV. Every participating donor contributed 9.5 to 10 milliliters of peripheral blood through a draw.

The V gene is TRBV11-2, the J gene TRBJ2-5, with D possibly called TRBD1 or TRBD2 (5 bases each). The sequence came from a woman aged 55-70 years in good health. Sequenced: blood. CDR3 in amino acids: CASSSVVWGSQETQYF. Here the CDR3 DNA reads TGTGCCAGCAGCTCGGTAGTCTGGGGGAGCCAAGAGACCCAGTACTTC.